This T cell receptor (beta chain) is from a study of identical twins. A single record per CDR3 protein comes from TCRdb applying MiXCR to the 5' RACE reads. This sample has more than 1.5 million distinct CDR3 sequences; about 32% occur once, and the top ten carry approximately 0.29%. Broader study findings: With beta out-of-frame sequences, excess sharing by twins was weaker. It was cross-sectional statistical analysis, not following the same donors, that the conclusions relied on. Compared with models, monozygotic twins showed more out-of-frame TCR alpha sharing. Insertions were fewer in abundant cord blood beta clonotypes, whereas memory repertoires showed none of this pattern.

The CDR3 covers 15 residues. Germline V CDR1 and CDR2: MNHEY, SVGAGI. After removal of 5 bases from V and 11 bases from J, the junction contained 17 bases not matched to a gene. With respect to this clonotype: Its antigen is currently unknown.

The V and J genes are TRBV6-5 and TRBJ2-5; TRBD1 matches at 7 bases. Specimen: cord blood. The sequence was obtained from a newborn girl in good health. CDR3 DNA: TGTGCCAGCAGTCAAGACAGGGCCCCCTTGAATGAGCAGTACTTC. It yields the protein CASSQDRAPLNEQYF.